This T cell receptor (beta chain) was observed in a study of OX40 agonist ivuxolimab in advanced cancers. General study points: Expanded peripheral T-cell antigen specificity went undetermined.

Remarks on this clone: Antigen specificity is unknown. Other DNA sequences from this sample encode an identical CDR3 as well.

Germline V gene sequence: CDR1 SGHTA, CDR2 FQGNSA. The CDR3 is 13 residues long. The germline V and J ends were trimmed by 1 base and 4 bases, with 5 bases remaining between them. Assay: immunoSEQ multiplex PCR; the TCRdb copy retains only in-frame clones and omits some. The repertoire holds 60,000 to 100,000 clones, with about 80% as singletons. The chain uses TRBV7-2 and TRBJ1-3; no reliable D call. Material: CD4+ or CD8+ T cells sorted from blood, obtained in a trial of the OX40 agonist ivuxolimab. The receptor's source is an adult with an advanced solid tumor such as melanoma, head and neck, liver or kidney cancer. CDR3 DNA: TGTGCCAGCAGCTTAGGCTCCGGAAACACCATATATTTT. Protein sequence: CASSLGSGNTIYF.